These T cell receptor beta chains were read from a single sample in a study of T cells in tuberculosis. The method was immunoSEQ multiplex PCR; TCRdb's version includes in-frame clones alone and lacks a portion of them. The table records roughly 92,000 clones, roughly 88% of them present only once. The sample consisted of CD1b-GMM tetramer-negative cells sorted from PBMCs. The receptor source for this set is an adult woman with latent tuberculosis. The CDR3 runs from the conserved cysteine through the conserved F or W. The order of the fields is CDR3 length, D gene, J gene, V gene, CDR3 DNA, CDR3 protein. The D gene is left open where the match is weak.

16,NA,TRBJ1-4,TRBV30,TGTGCCTGGAGTGTCGGAACCTCGAGGGCCAATGAAAAACTGTTTTTT,CAWSVGTSRANEKLFF
15,NA,TRBJ1-6,TRBV19,TGTGCCAGTAGTATAGTAAGGGACACGGGGAAACCCCTCCACTTT,CASSIVRDTGKPLHF
14,NA,TRBJ2-3,TRBV5-5,TGTGCCAGCAGCTTTACAGGGAGCACAGATACGCAGTATTTT,CASSFTGSTDTQYF
15,TRBD2,TRBJ2-1,TRBV2,TGTGCCACCCACCCGACTAGCGGGGTAAACAATGAGCAGTTCTTC,CATHPTSGVNNEQFF
14,NA,TRBJ1-6,TRBV19,TGTGCCAGTAGTATAAAGGGGTACAATTCACCCCTCCACTTT,CASSIKGYNSPLHF
15,TRBD1,TRBJ2-2,TRBV19,TGTGCCAGTAGTTCCCGGACAGGGCGTTTCGGGGAGCTGTTTTTT,CASSSRTGRFGELFF
15,NA,TRBJ2-1,TRBV4-3,TGCGCCAGCAGCCAAGATCCCAGCTCCTACAATGAGCAGTTCTTC,CASSQDPSSYNEQFF
14,NA,TRBJ2-7,TRBV15,TGTGCCACCAGCAGAGAACGGACTCTCTACGAGCAGTACTTC,CATSRERTLYEQYF
15,TRBD1,TRBJ2-7,TRBV29-1,TGCAGCGTTGTCGTCCCCGGCAGGGGGCTAGACGAGCAGTACTTC,CSVVVPGRGLDEQYF
13,NA,TRBJ1-4,TRBV7-9,TGTGCCAGCAGCTCACCACGGAATGAAAAACTGTTTTTT,CASSSPRNEKLFF
19,NA,TRBJ2-3,TRBV7-9,TGTGCCAGCAGCTTACAAGTCTTGGGTGGGGGGGCCGGCACAGATACGCAGTATTTT,CASSLQVLGGGAGTDTQYF
14,TRBD2,TRBJ2-5,TRBV9,TGTGCCAGCAGCGGACTAGCGGGGGGAGAGACCCAGTACTTC,CASSGLAGGETQYF
16,TRBD2,TRBJ2-1,TRBV5-4,TGTGCCAGCAGCTTGGGGACTAGCAGGGCCGAGGGTGAGCAGTTCTTC,CASSLGTSRAEGEQFF
18,TRBD2,TRBJ2-1,TRBV18,TGTGCCAGCTCACTTACCACCTCTAGCGGGGGGGAGTTCAATGAGCAGTTCTTC,CASSLTTSSGGEFNEQFF
15,NA,TRBJ2-1,TRBV25-1,TGTGCCAGCAGTGATGCAGGGCGCTACGACAATGAGCAGTTCTTC,CASSDAGRYDNEQFF
14,TRBD1,TRBJ1-1,TRBV19,TGTGCCAGTAGTACGAAACAGGGGATGGCTGAAGCTTTCTTT,CASSTKQGMAEAFF
13,NA,TRBJ1-1,TRBV7-9,TGTGCCAGCAGCCTCGGGGGGGCCCCTGAAGCTTTCTTT,CASSLGGAPEAFF
14,NA,TRBJ1-5,TRBV2,TGTGCCAGCAGTGGGGACACTAGCAATCAGCCCCAGCATTTT,CASSGDTSNQPQHF
16,TRBD1,TRBJ1-2,TRBV27,TGTGCCAGCAGCCCACTCGACAGGGCATCTAACTATGGCTACACCTTC,CASSPLDRASNYGYTF
17,TRBD2,TRBJ2-2,TRBV5-8,TGTGCCAGCAGCTGGAGAATCGGGGGGGGACGCACCGGGGAGCTGTTTTTT,CASSWRIGGGRTGELFF
16,NA,TRBJ1-1,TRBV5-8,TGTGCCAGCACCCTGAAGTGGGTGTCGGGGAACACTGAAGCTTTCTTT,CASTLKWVSGNTEAFF
14,TRBD1,TRBJ1-2,TRBV5-1,TGCGCCAGCAGCCCTCTGACAGGGTACTATGGCTACACCTTC,CASSPLTGYYGYTF
15,TRBD1,TRBJ2-7,TRBV29-1,TGCAGCGCCTCAGCAGGGACAGGGGTGTCCTACGAGCAGTACTTC,CSASAGTGVSYEQYF
13,NA,TRBJ2-3,TRBV7-2,TGTGCCAGCAGCTTGGAGGGGTGGGATACGCAGTATTTT,CASSLEGWDTQYF
12,NA,TRBJ1-1,TRBV19,TGTGCCAGTAGTATCGGGGTCCGGGAAGCTTTCTTT,CASSIGVREAFF
15,TRBD1,TRBJ2-1,TRBV19,TGTGCCAGTAGTAAGGGACAGGGGGCTCGTGATGAGCAGTTCTTC,CASSKGQGARDEQFF
15,TRBD1,TRBJ1-1,TRBV5-1,TGCGCCAGCAGCCCGGGGACAGGGGAGAACACTGAAGCTTTCTTT,CASSPGTGENTEAFF